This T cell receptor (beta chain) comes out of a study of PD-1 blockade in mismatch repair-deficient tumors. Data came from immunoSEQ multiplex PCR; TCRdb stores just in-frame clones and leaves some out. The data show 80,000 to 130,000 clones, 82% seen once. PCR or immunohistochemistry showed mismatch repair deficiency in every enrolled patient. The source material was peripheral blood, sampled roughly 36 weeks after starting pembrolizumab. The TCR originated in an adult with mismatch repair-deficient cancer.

CDR3 loop: CASSAPVGEGETQYF. CDR3 sequence (DNA): TGTGCCAGCAGCGCGCCGGTAGGGGAGGGGGAGACCCAGTACTTC. The rearrangement joins TRBV5-6 to TRBJ2-5; 7 bases line up with TRBD2. Germline values: CDR1 SGHDT, CDR2 YYEEEE. The trim removed 4 bases at V and 5 bases at J, leaving 11 bases unmatched. The CDR3 has 15 amino acids.